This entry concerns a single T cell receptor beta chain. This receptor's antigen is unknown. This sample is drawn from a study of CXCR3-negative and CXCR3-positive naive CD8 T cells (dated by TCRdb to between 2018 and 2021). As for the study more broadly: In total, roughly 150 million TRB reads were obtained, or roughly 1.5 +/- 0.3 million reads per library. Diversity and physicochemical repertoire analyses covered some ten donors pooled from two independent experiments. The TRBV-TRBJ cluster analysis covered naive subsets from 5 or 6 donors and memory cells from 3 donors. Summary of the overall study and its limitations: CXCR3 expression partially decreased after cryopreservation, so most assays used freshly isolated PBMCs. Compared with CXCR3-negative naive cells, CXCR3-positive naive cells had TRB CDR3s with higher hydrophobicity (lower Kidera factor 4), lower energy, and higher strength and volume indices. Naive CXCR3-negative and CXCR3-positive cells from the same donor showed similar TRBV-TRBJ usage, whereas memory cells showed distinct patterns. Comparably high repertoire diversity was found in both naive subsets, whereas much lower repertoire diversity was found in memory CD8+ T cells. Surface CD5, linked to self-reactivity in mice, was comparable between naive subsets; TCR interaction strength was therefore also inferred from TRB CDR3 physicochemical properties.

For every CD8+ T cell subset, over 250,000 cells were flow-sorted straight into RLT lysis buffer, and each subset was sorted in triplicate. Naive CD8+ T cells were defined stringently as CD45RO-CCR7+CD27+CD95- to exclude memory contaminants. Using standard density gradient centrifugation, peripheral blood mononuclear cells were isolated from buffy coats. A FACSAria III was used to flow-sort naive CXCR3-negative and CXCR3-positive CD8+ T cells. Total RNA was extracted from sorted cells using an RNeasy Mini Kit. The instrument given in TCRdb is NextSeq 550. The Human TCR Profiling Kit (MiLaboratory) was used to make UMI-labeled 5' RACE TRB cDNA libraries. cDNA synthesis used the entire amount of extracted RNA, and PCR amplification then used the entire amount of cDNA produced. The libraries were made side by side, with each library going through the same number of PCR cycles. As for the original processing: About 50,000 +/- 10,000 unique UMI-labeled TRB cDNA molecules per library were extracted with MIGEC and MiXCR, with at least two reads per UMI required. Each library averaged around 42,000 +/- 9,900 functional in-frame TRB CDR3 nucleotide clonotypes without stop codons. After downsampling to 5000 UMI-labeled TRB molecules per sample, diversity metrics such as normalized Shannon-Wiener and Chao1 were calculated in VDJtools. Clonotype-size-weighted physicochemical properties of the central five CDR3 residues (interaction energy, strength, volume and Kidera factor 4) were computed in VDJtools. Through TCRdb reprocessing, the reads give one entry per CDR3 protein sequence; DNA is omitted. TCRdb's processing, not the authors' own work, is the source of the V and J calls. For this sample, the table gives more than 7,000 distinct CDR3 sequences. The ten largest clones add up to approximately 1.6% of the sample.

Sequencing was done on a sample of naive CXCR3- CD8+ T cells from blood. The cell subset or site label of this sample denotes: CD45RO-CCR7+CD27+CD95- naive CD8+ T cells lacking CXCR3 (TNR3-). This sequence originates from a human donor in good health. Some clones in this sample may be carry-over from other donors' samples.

The CDR3: CSVEESWSYEQYF. The chain is assembled from TRBV29-1 and TRBJ2-7. The germline V gene gives CDR1 as SQVTM and CDR2 as ANQGSEA. Including cysteine and phenylalanine, the CDR3 has 13 amino acids. No DNA is listed.